This TCR beta chain was profiled in a study of blood T cell repertoires in COVID-19. In the study overall: The origin of the acute and convalescent COVID-19 samples was the United States, Italy and Spain.

Under the authors' procedure: Nucleated cell number was recorded as an estimate derived from reference gene primer amplification. Method: immunoSEQ multiplex PCR; TCRdb's copy keeps in-frame clones and lacks some. The D gene and trimming were derived from the DNA, and the V and J assignments and clone size from that table. The sample comprises 120,000 or so clones, around 68% of which are singletons, and 7.6% rests with the top ten. For this clone: The sample has other DNA sequences that encode this CDR3 too.

Germline V gene lookup returns CDR1 SQVTM and CDR2 ANQGSEA. The CDR3 is 13 residues long. The V and J ends lost 6 bases and 5 bases, in that order; junction bases with no gene match: 6. Sequenced: peripheral blood. The TCR was taken from an older woman with acute or convalescent COVID-19. The chain carries TRBV29-1 and TRBJ1-4, with 7 bases matching TRBD1. In DNA, the CDR3 is TGCAGCGTGAAGACAGGGAGCAATGAAAAACTGTTTTTT. Translated, it gives CSVKTGSNEKLFF.